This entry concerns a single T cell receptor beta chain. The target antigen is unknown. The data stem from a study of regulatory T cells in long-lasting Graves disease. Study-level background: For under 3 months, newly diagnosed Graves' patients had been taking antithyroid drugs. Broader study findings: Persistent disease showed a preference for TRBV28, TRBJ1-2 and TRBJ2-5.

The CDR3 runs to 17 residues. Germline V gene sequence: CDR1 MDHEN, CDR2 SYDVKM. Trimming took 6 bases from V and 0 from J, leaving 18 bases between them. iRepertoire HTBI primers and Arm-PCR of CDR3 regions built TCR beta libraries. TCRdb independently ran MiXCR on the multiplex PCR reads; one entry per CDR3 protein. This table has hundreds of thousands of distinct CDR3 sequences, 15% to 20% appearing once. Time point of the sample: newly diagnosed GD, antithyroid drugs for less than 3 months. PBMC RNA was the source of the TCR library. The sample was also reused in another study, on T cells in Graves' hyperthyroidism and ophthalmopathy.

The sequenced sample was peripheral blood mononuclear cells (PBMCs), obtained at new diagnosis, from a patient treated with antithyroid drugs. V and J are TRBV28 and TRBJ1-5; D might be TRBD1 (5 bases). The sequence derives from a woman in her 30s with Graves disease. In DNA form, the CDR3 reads TGTGCCAGCAGACAAGCCCGGGGGGTCGGTAGCAATCAGCCCCAGCATTTT. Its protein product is CASRQARGVGSNQPQHF.